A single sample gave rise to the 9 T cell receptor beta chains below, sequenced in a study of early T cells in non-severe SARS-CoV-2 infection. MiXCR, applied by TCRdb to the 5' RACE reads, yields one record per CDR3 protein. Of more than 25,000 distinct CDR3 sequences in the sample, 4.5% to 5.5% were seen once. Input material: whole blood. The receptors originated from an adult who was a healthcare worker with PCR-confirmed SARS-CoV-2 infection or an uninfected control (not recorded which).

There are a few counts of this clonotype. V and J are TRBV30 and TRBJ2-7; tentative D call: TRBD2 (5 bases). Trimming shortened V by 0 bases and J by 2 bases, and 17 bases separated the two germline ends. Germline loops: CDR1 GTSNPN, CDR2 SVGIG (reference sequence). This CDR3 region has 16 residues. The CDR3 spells CAWSVRPGIITYEQYF. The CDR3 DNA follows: TGTGCCTGGAGTGTACGACCCGGGATAATTACCTACGAGCAGTACTTC.

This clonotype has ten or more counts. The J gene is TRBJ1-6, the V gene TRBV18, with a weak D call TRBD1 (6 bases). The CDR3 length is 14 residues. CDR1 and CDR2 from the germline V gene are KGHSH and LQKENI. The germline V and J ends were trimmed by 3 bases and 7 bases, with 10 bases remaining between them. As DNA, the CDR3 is TGTGCCAGCTCACCGGACAGATTAAATTCACCCCTCCACTTT. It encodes CASSPDRLNSPLHF.

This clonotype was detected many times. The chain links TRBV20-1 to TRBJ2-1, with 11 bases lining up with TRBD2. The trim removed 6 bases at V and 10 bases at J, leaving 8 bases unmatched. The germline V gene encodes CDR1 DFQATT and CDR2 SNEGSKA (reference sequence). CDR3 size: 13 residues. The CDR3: CSALAGARGEQFF. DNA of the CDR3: TGCAGTGCACTAGCGGGAGCTCGGGGCGAGCAGTTCTTC.

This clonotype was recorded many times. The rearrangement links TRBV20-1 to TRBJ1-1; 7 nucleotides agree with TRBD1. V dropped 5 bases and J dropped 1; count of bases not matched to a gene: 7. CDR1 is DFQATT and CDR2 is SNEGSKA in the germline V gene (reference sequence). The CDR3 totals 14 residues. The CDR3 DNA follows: TGCAGTGCTTCCCAAGGGGACAGGAACACTGAAGCTTTCTTT. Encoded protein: CSASQGDRNTEAFF.

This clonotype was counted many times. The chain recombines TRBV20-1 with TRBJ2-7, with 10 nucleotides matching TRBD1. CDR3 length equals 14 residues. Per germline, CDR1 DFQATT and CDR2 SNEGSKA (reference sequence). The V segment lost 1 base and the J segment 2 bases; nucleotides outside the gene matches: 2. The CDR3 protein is CSARAGTGAYEQYF. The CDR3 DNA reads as TGCAGTGCTAGAGCGGGGACAGGGGCCTACGAGCAGTACTTC.

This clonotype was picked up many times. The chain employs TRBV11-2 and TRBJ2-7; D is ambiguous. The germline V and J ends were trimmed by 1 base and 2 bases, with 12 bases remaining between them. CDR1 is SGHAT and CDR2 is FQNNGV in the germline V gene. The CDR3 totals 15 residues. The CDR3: CASSLAVIGTYEQYF. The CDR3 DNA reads TGTGCCAGCAGCTTAGCAGTAATTGGGACCTACGAGCAGTACTTC.

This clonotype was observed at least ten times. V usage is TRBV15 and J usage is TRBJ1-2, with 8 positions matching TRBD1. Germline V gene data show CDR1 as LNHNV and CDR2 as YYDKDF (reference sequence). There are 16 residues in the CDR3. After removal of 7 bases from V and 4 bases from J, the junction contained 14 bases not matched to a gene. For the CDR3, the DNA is TGTGCCACCAATACTGTACCAGGGGGCGCAGGCTATGGCTACACCTTC. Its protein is CATNTVPGGAGYGYTF. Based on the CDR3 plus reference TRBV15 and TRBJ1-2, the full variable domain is DAMVIQNPRYQVTQFGKPVTLSCSQTLNHNVMYWYQQKSSQAPKLLFHYYDKDFNNEADTPDNFQSRRPNTSFCFLDIRSPGLGDTAMYLCATNTVPGGAGYGYTFGSGTRLTVV.

As DNA, the CDR3 is TGTGCCAGCAGTTTAAGGGCACAAGGAAACACCATATATTTT. It is translated as CASSLRAQGNTIYF. The rearrangement links TRBV27 to TRBJ1-3; D is unclear. CDR3 length: 14 amino acids. Germline values: CDR1 MNHEY, CDR2 SMNVEV (reference sequence). V lost 2 bases and J lost 4, with 9 bases in between.

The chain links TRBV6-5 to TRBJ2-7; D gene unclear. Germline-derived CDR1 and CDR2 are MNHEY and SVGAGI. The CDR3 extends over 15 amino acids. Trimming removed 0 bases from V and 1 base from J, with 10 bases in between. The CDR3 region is CASSYSTELSYEQYF. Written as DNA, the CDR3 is TGTGCCAGCAGTTACTCTACTGAGCTTTCCTACGAGCAGTACTTC.